The rows below give T cell receptor beta chains drawn from one sample of a study of identical twins' blood T cells. TCRdb recomputed calls from the 5' RACE reads with MiXCR, one row per CDR3 protein. Of hundreds of thousands of distinct CDR3 sequences in the sample, over 25% were seen once. The sequenced sample consisted of PBMCs. The receptors were gathered from a woman between 18 and 50 years old in good health. Each CDR3 is given with its conserved first and last residue. The order of the fields is D gene, clone size, J gene, V gene, CDR3 protein, CDR3 DNA. The D gene is left open where the match is weak. Where a row states a size, it is once, few, many or the class of an expanded clone; other rows omit it.

. | . | TRBJ1-2 | TRBV29-1 | CSVETPNYSGYTF | TGCAGCGTTGAGACTCCCAACTATTCTGGCTACACCTTC
. | few | TRBJ1-1 | TRBV6-1 | CASQESNTEAFF | TGTGCCAGTCAGGAGTCGAACACTGAAGCTTTCTTT
TRBD2 | few | TRBJ2-1 | TRBV18 | CASSPIPGTSKIGEQFF | TGTGCCAGCTCACCGATCCCCGGGACTAGTAAAATAGGCGAGCAGTTCTTC
. | . | TRBJ2-3 | TRBV5-8 | CASRDIPRTDTQYF | TGTGCCAGCAGGGACATCCCCCGGACAGATACGCAGTATTTT
. | . | TRBJ2-1 | TRBV19 | CASSIPRITHNEQFF | TGTGCCAGTAGTATTCCTAGAATCACCCACAATGAGCAGTTCTTC
. | many | TRBJ1-1 | TRBV20-1 | CSARGTEAFF | TGCAGTGCTAGGGGCACTGAAGCTTTCTTT
. | few | TRBJ1-1 | TRBV5-1 | CASSSDPSGVNTEAFF | TGCGCCAGCAGCTCCGACCCAAGTGGGGTGAACACTGAAGCTTTCTTT
. | . | TRBJ1-2 | TRBV5-6 | CASSFSGMGGYTF | TGTGCCAGCAGCTTCTCCGGGATGGGTGGCTACACCTTC
. | . | TRBJ2-7 | TRBV7-9 | CASSLGLSRGEEQYF | TGTGCCAGCAGCTTAGGTCTCAGCCGTGGGGAGGAGCAGTACTTC
TRBD2 | . | TRBJ2-1 | TRBV5-1 | CASSLDPSGSGEQFF | TGCGCCAGCAGCTTGGATCCTAGCGGGAGCGGAGAGCAGTTCTTC
. | many | TRBJ1-2 | TRBV10-3 | CAITSTISNYGYTF | TGTGCCATCACGAGCACCATTTCTAACTATGGCTACACCTTC
. | . | TRBJ2-1 | TRBV11-3 | CASSLDPSSDNSGYNEQFF | TGTGCCAGCAGCTTAGATCCCTCCTCGGACAACTCAGGATACAATGAGCAGTTCTTC
. | few | TRBJ1-2 | TRBV11-2 | CASSHPLTGRGYGYTF | TGTGCCAGCAGCCACCCCCTAACGGGACGGGGCTATGGCTACACCTTC
. | many | TRBJ2-1 | TRBV20-1 | CSAFRGVYNEQFF | TGCAGTGCCTTCAGGGGGGTCTACAATGAGCAGTTCTTC
TRBD1 | few | TRBJ1-4 | TRBV9 | CASSVGDRTGDEKLFF | TGTGCCAGCAGCGTAGGTGATAGGACAGGGGATGAAAAACTGTTTTTT
. | . | TRBJ2-3 | TRBV7-2 | CASSQYADTQYF | TGTGCCAGCAGTCAGTACGCGGATACGCAGTATTTT
. | . | TRBJ1-3 | TRBV9 | CASSVDLGNTIYF | TGTGCCAGCAGCGTAGACCTGGGAAACACCATATATTTT
. | many | TRBJ1-1 | TRBV20-1 | CSASYTAEAFF | TGCAGTGCTAGTTATACCGCTGAAGCTTTCTTT
TRBD1 | many | TRBJ1-2 | TRBV10-3 | CAISTIDRDGYTF | TGTGCCATCAGTACGATTGACAGGGATGGCTACACCTTC
. | . | TRBJ1-1 | TRBV14 | CASKQDLQGGTEAFF | TGTGCCAGCAAGCAGGACCTTCAAGGAGGCACTGAAGCTTTCTTT
. | many | TRBJ1-6 | TRBV2 | CASSAHGDNSPLHF | TGTGCCAGCAGTGCCCATGGGGATAATTCACCCCTCCACTTT
. | . | TRBJ1-1 | TRBV20-1 | CSARSGGPNTEAFF | TGCAGTGCTAGAAGCGGGGGCCCGAACACTGAAGCTTTCTTT
TRBD1 | many | TRBJ2-1 | TRBV20-1 | CSAAGQGDYNEQFF | TGCAGTGCCGCCGGACAGGGGGACTACAATGAGCAGTTCTTC
. | . | TRBJ2-2 | TRBV5-1 | CTSSLNTNTGELFF | TGCACCAGCAGCTTGAACACTAACACCGGGGAGCTGTTTTTT
TRBD1 | . | TRBJ1-2 | TRBV10-3 | CAISPDRGVGSGYTF | TGTGCCATCAGCCCTGACAGGGGTGTGGGATCTGGCTACACCTTC
. | few | TRBJ1-1 | TRBV28 | CASSWMLEAFF | TGTGCCAGCAGTTGGATGCTGGAAGCTTTCTTT
. | few | TRBJ1-2 | TRBV27 | CASSFAGTYDYGYTF | TGTGCCAGCAGTTTCGCCGGGACATACGACTATGGCTACACCTTC
. | . | TRBJ1-2 | TRBV6-1 | CASSEEIGTNYDYTF | TGTGCCAGCAGTGAAGAAATAGGAACTAACTATGACTACACCTTC
. | . | TRBJ2-3 | TRBV20-1 | CSATRRADTQYF | TGCAGTGCTACTCGACGAGCAGATACGCAGTATTTT
. | . | TRBJ1-4 | TRBV5-1 | CASSPDQGTNEKLFF | TGCGCCAGCAGCCCCGACCAGGGGACTAATGAAAAACTGTTTTTT
TRBD2 | . | TRBJ2-1 | TRBV7-9 | CASSSSAGISYNEQFF | TGTGCCAGCAGCTCATCAGCGGGGATCTCCTACAATGAGCAGTTCTTC
. | . | TRBJ1-5 | TRBV19 | CASSILAPGGVQPQHF | TGTGCCAGTAGTATTCTCGCGCCGGGAGGGGTTCAGCCCCAGCATTTT
. | . | TRBJ2-1 | TRBV10-3 | CAILGGTNEQFF | TGTGCCATCCTCGGGGGAACCAATGAGCAGTTCTTC
. | many | TRBJ1-2 | TRBV3-1 | CASSQGPSPTYGYTF | TGTGCCAGCAGCCAAGGACCTTCCCCCACCTATGGCTACACCTTC
. | few | TRBJ1-1 | TRBV5-1 | CASSPTAGSEAFF | TGCGCCAGCAGCCCAACCGCCGGATCTGAAGCTTTCTTT
TRBD2 | few | TRBJ2-1 | TRBV9 | CASSVEPSGDEQFF | TGTGCCAGCAGCGTAGAACCGAGCGGGGATGAGCAGTTCTTC
. | few | TRBJ1-6 | TRBV12-3/TRBV12-4 | CASSSSGGLTDPPLHF | TGTGCCAGCAGTTCCTCTGGGGGACTGACGGATCCACCCCTCCACTTT
. | . | TRBJ2-1 | TRBV29-1 | CSVEGAGNGRAQFF | TGCAGCGTTGAAGGGGCGGGGAACGGCAGAGCGCAGTTCTTC
. | . | TRBJ2-7 | TRBV23-1 | CASSQGMEQYF | TGCGCCAGCAGTCAAGGGATGGAGCAGTACTTC
TRBD1 | few | TRBJ2-2 | TRBV20-1 | CSARDGRTGSTGELFF | TGCAGTGCTAGAGATGGGAGGACAGGGAGCACCGGGGAGCTGTTTTTT
TRBD1 | few | TRBJ2-1 | TRBV25-1 | CASSDWTGGVNNEQFF | TGTGCCAGCAGTGACTGGACAGGAGGCGTGAACAATGAGCAGTTCTTC
TRBD1 | few | TRBJ2-1 | TRBV5-1 | CASSIGTGGQVEQFF | TGCGCCAGCAGCATTGGGACAGGGGGCCAGGTTGAGCAGTTCTTC
. | many | TRBJ1-5 | TRBV6-4 | CASSAGENQPQHF | TGTGCCAGCAGTGCCGGGGAAAATCAGCCCCAGCATTTT
TRBD2 | . | TRBJ2-1 | TRBV9 | CASSETSGRYNEQFF | TGTGCCAGCAGCGAGACTAGCGGGAGGTACAATGAGCAGTTCTTC
TRBD1 | few | TRBJ1-2 | TRBV4-1 | CASSQGRGLDYGYTF | TGCGCCAGCAGCCAAGGTAGGGGGCTGGACTATGGCTACACCTTC
. | many | TRBJ1-4 | TRBV20-1 | CSASVSSASTNEKLFF | TGCAGTGCTAGTGTTTCGTCAGCTTCAACTAATGAAAAACTGTTTTTT
TRBD1 | . | TRBJ2-7 | TRBV12-5 | CASGLGTGIYEQYF | TGTGCTAGTGGTCTCGGGACAGGGATTTACGAGCAGTACTTC
. | . | TRBJ1-4 | TRBV20-1 | CSASGGGKLFF | TGCAGTGCCTCAGGAGGGGGAAAACTGTTTTTT
. | . | TRBJ2-7 | TRBV10-2 | CASTLQGPYEQYF | TGCGCCAGCACATTACAGGGCCCCTACGAGCAGTACTTC
TRBD1 | . | TRBJ1-4 | TRBV28 | CASSPGTGTMKKLFF | TGTGCCAGCAGTCCCGGGACAGGGACGATGAAAAAACTGTTTTTT
TRBD2 | . | TRBJ2-3 | TRBV20-1 | CSAAREGLGDTQYF | TGCAGTGCTGCTCGGGAGGGCTTGGGAGATACGCAGTATTTT
TRBD1 | . | TRBJ1-2 | TRBV3-1 | CASSQRDRADGYTF | TGTGCCAGCAGCCAAAGGGACAGGGCGGATGGCTACACCTTC
TRBD1 | few | TRBJ1-2 | TRBV7-9 | CASSQAGTEANSNYGYTF | TGTGCCAGCAGCCAAGCCGGGACAGAAGCGAACTCTAACTATGGCTACACCTTC
. | . | TRBJ2-1 | TRBV20-1 | CSARDRVGSYNEQFF | TGCAGTGCTAGAGATCGTGTGGGCTCCTACAATGAGCAGTTCTTC